Listed below are T cell receptor beta chains from one sample, sequenced in a study of OX40 agonist ivuxolimab in advanced cancers. The data were produced by immunoSEQ multiplex PCR, yet TCRdb's version contains in-frame clones alone and is incomplete. The sample has under 85,000 clones, about 73% seen once. This specimen consisted of CD4+ or CD8+ T cells sorted from blood, obtained in a trial of the OX40 agonist ivuxolimab. All receptors come from an adult with an advanced solid tumor such as melanoma, head and neck, liver or kidney cancer. The CDR3 runs from the conserved cysteine through the conserved F or W. The D gene is left open where the match is weak. Clone size is stated in some rows and not others, as once, few, many or a class when expanded.

v_call	d_call	j_call	clone_size	cdr3_nt	cdr3_aa
TRBV6-6	-	TRBJ1-6	-	TGTGCCAGCAGTTACGGGGGGATAGGGTGGGATTCACCCCTCCACTTT	CASSYGGIGWDSPLHF
TRBV10-1	-	TRBJ2-2	-	TGCGCCAGCAAACCCCTGATCGCGAACACCGGGGAGCTGTTTTTT	CASKPLIANTGELFF
TRBV10-1	-	TRBJ2-1	-	TGCGCCAGCAGTGAGTTTCGGCCCAATGAGCAGTTCTTC	CASSEFRPNEQFF
TRBV6-5	TRBD1	TRBJ2-7	once	TGTGCCAGCAGCCGGGACAGGGAGTCCTACGAGCAGTACTTC	CASSRDRESYEQYF
TRBV11-3	TRBD2	TRBJ2-7	-	TGTGCCAGCAGCCCTAACGGAGCGGGAGAGAGGTACGAGCAGTACTTC	CASSPNGAGERYEQYF
TRBV7-2	-	TRBJ1-4	-	TGTGCCAGCAGCTCGGAATTTACAGGGTTGGGCTCAACTAATGAAAAACTGTTTTTT	CASSSEFTGLGSTNEKLFF
TRBV19	TRBD2	TRBJ2-3	-	TGTGCCAGTAGTGTAGCGGGACATCTAGATACGCAGTATTTT	CASSVAGHLDTQYF
TRBV19	-	TRBJ2-5	-	TGTGCCAGTAAACGGGAGACAGGGATGGAGACCCAGTACTTC	CASKRETGMETQYF
TRBV9	-	TRBJ2-3	few	TGTGCCAGCAGCGTAGCTACGGGGCAAAATAGCGGAGATACGCAGTATTTT	CASSVATGQNSGDTQYF
TRBV5-1	TRBD1	TRBJ2-6	-	TGCGCCAGCAGCCGGGACAGTCTCTCCTCTGGGGCCAACGTCCTGACTTTC	CASSRDSLSSGANVLTF
TRBV5-1	-	TRBJ2-7	-	TGCGCCAGCAGGGACGTCCTTAGCTCCTACGAGCAGTACTTC	CASRDVLSSYEQYF
TRBV5-1	-	TRBJ2-6	few	TGCGCCAGCGCCGAAGGGGTCTCTGGGGCCAACGTCCTGACTTTC	CASAEGVSGANVLTF
TRBV7-2	-	TRBJ2-6	few	TGTGCCAGCAGCTTAGGAGGGAGCGGGGCCAACGTCCTGACTTTC	CASSLGGSGANVLTF
TRBV7-3	-	TRBJ2-1	-	TGTGCCAGCAGCCCGCCACCTTACAATGAGCAGTTCTTC	CASSPPPYNEQFF
TRBV18	-	TRBJ1-1	-	TGTGCCAGCTCACCATATCCCACTGAAGCTTTCTTT	CASSPYPTEAFF
TRBV10-2	-	TRBJ2-4	-	TGCGCCAGCAGTGAGTCATTAGGTGTTCCCCTGGCCAAAAACATTCAGTACTTC	CASSESLGVPLAKNIQYF
TRBV28	-	TRBJ2-7	few	TGTGCCAGCAGTTCCCCAACCGGGGCAGGGACCGACGAGCAGTACTTC	CASSSPTGAGTDEQYF
TRBV10-2	-	TRBJ1-2	-	TGCGCCAGCAGTGACGGAGGCAGCCGAAGGAAAAATGGCTACACCTTC	CASSDGGSRRKNGYTF
TRBV30	-	TRBJ1-6	-	TGTGCCTGGAGCCCAGGGCACAATTCACCCCTCCACTTT	CAWSPGHNSPLHF
TRBV6-5	-	TRBJ2-3	-	TGTGCCAGCAGTTTTCGTTGGGACTCAGGCACGGATACGCAGTATTTT	CASSFRWDSGTDTQYF
TRBV5-1	TRBD1	TRBJ2-7	few	TGCGCCAGCCGTCGCGGGACAGGGGGCTCCTACGAGCAGTACTTC	CASRRGTGGSYEQYF
TRBV7-9	-	TRBJ2-5	once	TGTGCCAGCAGCTTAGTAGGGACTTTCCAAGAGACCCAGTACTTC	CASSLVGTFQETQYF
TRBV29-1	-	TRBJ2-1	-	TGCAGCGCTCGGTTCCCGGCTGGTGAGCAGTTCTTC	CSARFPAGEQFF
TRBV6-5	-	TRBJ2-7	-	TGTGCCAGCAGCACGACAGGAGGACCGTTCGAGCAGTACTTC	CASSTTGGPFEQYF
TRBV29-1	-	TRBJ1-1	-	TGCAGCGTTGGGCGGGCAGGGGTTTATGACACTGAAGCTTTCTTT	CSVGRAGVYDTEAFF
TRBV27	-	TRBJ1-5	-	TGTGCCAGCAGTTTACGATGGGGGGAGAGCAATCAGCCCCAGCATTTT	CASSLRWGESNQPQHF
TRBV6-6	TRBD2	TRBJ2-1	-	TGTGCCAGCACTCCTGGACTAGCGGCCTACAATGAGCAGTTCTTC	CASTPGLAAYNEQFF
TRBV6-5	-	TRBJ1-2	-	TGTGCCAGCACCCAGAGCGGGGCCGGACCCGGCTACACCTTC	CASTQSGAGPGYTF
TRBV18	TRBD1	TRBJ2-5	-	TGTGCCAGCTCTCCCGGGACAGGGGGAGAGACCCAGTACTTC	CASSPGTGGETQYF
TRBV6-6	-	TRBJ1-2	-	TGTGCCAGCAGCCTCGGACCGGCCGGCTATGGCTACACCTTC	CASSLGPAGYGYTF
TRBV12-5	TRBD1	TRBJ2-7	-	TGTGCTAGTGGTTTGGTACCCGGGACAGGGGCCCAGGAGCACTTC	CASGLVPGTGAQEHF
TRBV28	TRBD1	TRBJ2-1	-	TGTGCCAGCAGTTCTAGCATTACCGGGACAGGGTCCAGGAAATATGAGCAGTTCTTC	CASSSSITGTGSRKYEQFF